Below are 17 T cell receptor beta chains sequenced from a single sample in a study of blood T cell repertoires in COVID-19. Libraries were prepared by immunoSEQ multiplex PCR; TCRdb keeps only in-frame clonotypes and omits some of them. The sample contains 250,000 or so clones, over 70% of which appear only once. Source material: PBMCs or T cells enriched from blood (not recorded which). The receptor source for this set is a woman aged 25 to 39 who had been exposed to COVID-19.

This clone showed up just once. The V gene is TRBV5-4, the J gene TRBJ1-1, with D possibly being TRBD1 (5 bases). The CDR3 length is 14 residues. Trimming took off 0 bases at V and 3 bases at J, with 9 bases between the two ends. CDR1 and CDR2 from the germline V gene are SGHNT and YYREEE (reference sequence). CDR3 protein: CASSLGGRDTEAFF. CDR3 in DNA: TGTGCCAGCAGCTTGGGGGGCAGGGACACTGAAGCTTTCTTT.

This clone occurred once. The chain has TRBV20-1 and TRBJ1-2, with D unresolved. V was pared by 5 bases and J by 1 base, with 5 bases between. Germline V gene lookup returns CDR1 DFQATT and CDR2 SNEGSKA (reference sequence). This CDR3 is built from 11 residues. The CDR3: CSAPLNYGYTF. For the CDR3, the DNA is TGCAGTGCTCCACTTAACTATGGCTACACCTTC.

The rearrangement uses TRBV2 and TRBJ2-1, with 7 bases that match TRBD1. The V gene's germline CDR1 is SNHLY and CDR2 FYNNEI. The CDR3 contains 16 residues. With V trimmed by 7 bases and J by 1 base, 10 bases remained unmatched. In nucleotides, the CDR3 is TGTGCCAGCATCCGAGGGTTGACAGGGTCCTACAATGAGCAGTTCTTC. Its protein product is CASIRGLTGSYNEQFF.

The chain employs TRBV6-1 and TRBJ2-2; TRBD2 agrees at 15 bases. The CDR3 has 18 residues. V lost 2 bases, J lost 7 bases, and 8 bases stayed unmatched. Germline CDR1 is MNHNS and CDR2 is SASEGT. The CDR3 DNA sequence: TGTGCCAGCAGTGAACGCGGACTAGCGGGAGGGAGAAACGGGGAGCTGTTTTTT. Its protein product is CASSERGLAGGRNGELFF.

This clone was seen only once. The chain is built from TRBV6-5 and TRBJ2-7; D possibly corresponds to TRBD2 (6 bases). The CDR3 contains 14 residues. Between the trimmed V and J ends, which lost 7 bases and 6 bases, there was a span of 19 bases. Looked up from germline, CDR1 is MNHEY and CDR2 is SVGAGI. The CDR3 region is CASTKTGETGEQYF. For the CDR3, the DNA is TGTGCCAGCACTAAGACGGGAGAAACAGGCGAGCAGTACTTC.

This clone was picked up one time. J is TRBJ2-1 and V is TRBV29-1, with a possible D match to TRBD2 (5 bases). The germline V gene encodes CDR1 SQVTM and CDR2 ANQGSEA. Trimming took 5 bases from V and 5 from J, leaving 10 bases between them. CDR3 length: 12 amino acids. The CDR3 region has the DNA TGCAGCGTTAGGGTAGCGAACAATGAGCAGTTCTTC. This codes for CSVRVANNEQFF.

The CDR3 reads CASSEGSMNTEAFF. CDR3 nucleotides: TGCGCCAGCAGTGAGGGCAGTATGAACACTGAAGCTTTCTTT. The chain carries TRBV10-2 and TRBJ1-1; the D is unclear. The germline V gene encodes CDR1 WSHSY and CDR2 SAAADI. Deletions cut 2 bases from V and 0 bases from J, with 7 bases between. The CDR3 is 14 amino acids.

The chain's CDR3 is CASTQTLAVAFF. The CDR3 DNA reads TGTGCCAGCACCCAAACGTTGGCGGTAGCTTTCTTT. The rearrangement joins TRBV12-3 or TRBV12-4 to TRBJ1-1; D is undetermined. V lost 7 bases, J lost 10 bases, and 16 bases lay in between. The CDR3 contains 12 residues.

V is TRBV4-1 and J is TRBJ2-7, with 7 bases aligning to TRBD1. Germline values: CDR1 MGHRA, CDR2 YSYEKL. V trimming: 4 bases; J trimming: 0 bases; junction bases outside the gene matches: 6. CDR3 size: 15 residues. CDR3 sequence (DNA): TGCGCCAGCAGCCGGGGGACAGTGGCCTCCTACGAGCAGTACTTC. Its protein product is CASSRGTVASYEQYF.

The J gene is TRBJ2-7, the V gene TRBV30; unclear D gene. This CDR3 comprises 11 residues. The germline V gene has CDR1 GTSNPN and CDR2 SVGIG (reference sequence). V lost 0 bases and J lost 12, with 12 bases in between. CDR3 bases: TGTGCCTGGAGTGTAATGGGCCGGCGGTACTTC. It is translated as CAWSVMGRRYF.

The chain has TRBV12-1 and TRBJ1-1; the listed D gene, TRBD1, was not tested against the DNA. TRBV12-1 is a pseudogene segment. This CDR3 is built from 13 residues. This CDR3 reads CASSFAGDTEAFF. In DNA form, the CDR3 reads TGTGCCAGCAGCTTTGCAGGGGACACTGAAGCTTTCTTT.

V usage is TRBV3-1 (or the pseudogene TRBV3-2) and J usage is TRBJ1-2; D call uncertain. The V and J ends lost 1 base and 8 bases respectively, with 11 bases between them. This CDR3 spans 13 amino acids. Per germline, CDR1 LGHDT and CDR2 YNNKEL (reference sequence). CDR3 sequence (DNA): TGTGCCAGCAGCCAAGCGGGCCTAGCCGGCTACACCTTC. Translated, it gives CASSQAGLAGYTF.

This chain joins TRBV11-2 and TRBJ2-7; TRBD1 matches 10 bases. Germline trimming cut 5 bases from V and 4 bases from J; bases unmatched to any gene: 11. Germline V gives CDR1 SGHAT, CDR2 FQNNGV. This CDR3 region has 16 residues. The CDR3 region has the DNA TGTGCCAGCAGCCCGACAAGGAGGACAGGGGGGTACGAGCAGTACTTC. Residues: CASSPTRRTGGYEQYF.

The chain combines TRBV4-2 with TRBJ2-3, with 13 bases that match TRBD2. This CDR3 contains 17 residues. Germline V gives CDR1 LGHNA, CDR2 YNFKEQ. V dropped 0 bases and J dropped 4; count of bases not matched to a gene: 4. CDR3 sequence (DNA): TGTGCCAGCAGCCAAGACCCGACTAGCGGGAGGTCAGATACGCAGTATTTT. Translated, it gives CASSQDPTSGRSDTQYF.

V gene TRBV18 combines with J gene TRBJ2-5, with 7 bases that match TRBD1. CDR3 length: 17 residues. Unmatched junction bases numbered 11, after V lost 3 bases and J lost 1 base. Per germline, CDR1 KGHSH and CDR2 LQKENI. The CDR3 loop is CASSPKREDRVQETQYF. Written as DNA, the CDR3 is TGTGCCAGCTCACCCAAAAGGGAAGACAGGGTCCAAGAGACCCAGTACTTC. Looking up the rest from reference TRBV18 and TRBJ2-5 gives the full variable domain: NAGVMQNPRHLVRRRGQEARLRCSPMKGHSHVYWYRQLPEEGLKFMVYLQKENIIDESGMPKERFSAEFPKEGPSILRIQQVVRGDSAAYFCASSPKREDRVQETQYFGPGTRLLVL.

The chain employs TRBV5-1 and TRBJ2-1; D possibly corresponds to TRBD2 (5 bases). Germline V CDR1 and CDR2: SGHRS, YFSETQ. Trimming removed 4 bases at V and 1 base at J, with 9 bases between. The CDR3 covers 14 residues. The CDR3 DNA reads TGCGCCAGCAGCCAACTAGGTTCCTACAATGAGCAGTTCTTC. Translation: CASSQLGSYNEQFF.

The chain couples TRBV29-1 to TRBJ2-1; 7 bases map to TRBD2. Germline assignment: CDR1 SQVTM and CDR2 ANQGSEA. Trimming cost V 3 bases and J 15 bases; bases outside gene matches: 8. The CDR3 runs 11 residues. CDR3 in amino acids: CSVDIGSGGFF. CDR3 nucleotides: TGCAGCGTTGATATAGGGTCGGGGGGGTTCTTC.